This T cell receptor (beta chain) was observed in a study of control samples from healthy donors and cancer patients. In regard to this clone: Other DNA variants within this sample encode the same CDR3.

The CDR3 runs to 13 residues. Germline V lookup: CDR1 SGHRS, CDR2 YFSETQ. Trimming took 5 bases from V and 3 from J; bases not matched to a gene: 2. TCRdb's table, derived via immunoSEQ multiplex PCR, lists solely in-frame clones and lacks some. This repertoire shows around 130,000 clones, roughly 90% found once; its top ten account for 40%. The sequence came from a man in his fifties in good health. The specimen sequenced was blood. J is TRBJ1-1 and V is TRBV5-1, with TRBD1 matching over 9 bases. The DNA for the CDR3 is TGCGCCAGCAGACGACAGGGGGACACTGAAGCTTTCTTT. Translation: CASRRQGDTEAFF. Complete variable domain (other parts from reference TRBV5-1 and TRBJ1-1): KAGVTQTPRYLIKTRGQQVTLSCSPISGHRSVSWYQQTPGQGLQFLFEYFSETQRNKGNFPGRFSGRQFSNSRSEMNVSTLELGDSALYLCASRRQGDTEAFFGQGTRLTVV.